The present entry profiles one TCR beta chain with its context. Antigen: not known. This sample is part of a study of blood T cells in healthy people across ages. Broader study findings: Long-lived donors exceeded aged donors in naive CD4+ cells and diversity. Unsorted PBMC input precluded a conclusive naive versus antigen-experienced comparison.

CDR3 length: 14 residues. Trimming removed 3 bases from V and 1 base from J, with 6 bases in between. Germline CDR1 MNHEY, CDR2 SMNVEV (reference sequence). Researchers collected approximately 9.9 milliliters of peripheral blood from every single donor. Primers used in a second PCR of about 7 to 11 cycles were a sample-barcoded 5' primer and a J-beta primer mix. Each cDNA molecule received a tag from a template-switch adaptor that had 12 random nucleotides. Each CDR3 protein is one row after TCRdb ran MiXCR on the 5' RACE reads. The table records approximately 800,000 distinct CDR3 sequences, 35% to 50% of them present only once.

Sequences were obtained from blood. The rearrangement links TRBV27 to TRBJ2-2; D remains unclear. This TCR derives from a man aged 80 or over in good health. The CDR3 DNA sequence: TGTGCCAGCAGTTTCTCGATGAACACCGGGGAGCTGTTTTTT. The encoded protein is CASSFSMNTGELFF.